This T cell receptor beta chain was observed in a study of blood T cell repertoires in COVID-19. Study-wide background: Some COVID-19 samples were acute and others convalescent; all came from the United States, Italy and Spain. The cDNA or gDNA used as material had been derived from T cells, B-cell-depleted T cells, or PBMCs.

As handled by the study authors: By means of reference gene primer amplification, nucleated cell counts were estimated. Libraries were prepared by immunoSEQ multiplex PCR; TCRdb keeps only in-frame clonotypes and omits some of them. V, J and clone size were drawn from that table, and D and trimming were deduced from the DNA. The sample carries 200,000 to 250,000 clones, 87% recorded once. Germline V CDR1 and CDR2: GTSNPN, SVGIG (reference sequence). After removal of 0 bases from V and 5 bases from J, the junction contained 12 bases not matched to a gene. The CDR3 extends over 17 amino acids. The material sequenced was peripheral blood. The source of this sequence is a woman aged 18-29 years who had recovered from COVID-19. V gene TRBV30 combines with J gene TRBJ1-4, with 7 nucleotides matching TRBD1. This CDR3 reads CAWSVGGGSRLNEKLFF. The CDR3 nucleotides are TGTGCCTGGAGTGTCGGAGGGGGCTCGCGTTTGAATGAAAAACTGTTTTTT.